The 26 T cell receptor beta chains listed next were all sequenced from one sample in a study of CD8 T cell repertoires and HIV-1 epitope variants (dated by TCRdb to 2018 to 2021). Libraries were built with the immunoSEQ multiplex PCR assay. Entries here come from immuneACCESS through TCRdb and include only in-frame sequences with V and J called. Some clones fail to appear in such tables; in the studies checked, an unresolved V gene covers under half of the shortfall, and the cause of the remainder is unknown. This sample comprises about 90,000 clones, just under 75% of them detected only once. About a quarter of the sample is held by the ten biggest clonotypes. The material sequenced was uncultured baseline CD8+ T cells from peripheral blood mononuclear cells (PBMCs). These receptors all come from a male donor with HIV.

V and J are TRBV10-3 and TRBJ1-1; 10 bases are shared with TRBD1. With V trimmed by 7 bases and J by 6 bases, 11 bases remained unmatched. The CDR3 extends over 15 amino acids. Looked up from germline, CDR1 is ENHRY and CDR2 is SYGVKD. The CDR3 nucleotides are TGTGCCATCAAACTGACAGGGGGCGAATCTTCTGAAGCTTTCTTT. Residues: CAIKLTGGESSEAFF.

The sample holds a few counts of this clone. The rearrangement joins TRBV6-6 to TRBJ1-3; 11 bases are a match to TRBD1. Germline values: CDR1 MNHNY, CDR2 SVGAGI (reference sequence). J was trimmed by 4 bases and V by 6 bases; bases with no gene match: 8. CDR3 length: 16 residues. The CDR3 is CASSSGQGASGNTIYF. The DNA for the CDR3 is TGTGCCAGCAGCTCCGGACAGGGGGCGTCGGGAAACACCATATATTTT.

This clone occurred a few times. V and J are TRBV5-1 and TRBJ2-7, with TRBD1 matching 7 bases. CDR1 and CDR2 from the germline V gene are SGHRS and YFSETQ. The CDR3 is 15 residues long. Germline trimming cut 3 bases from V and 6 bases from J; bases unmatched to any gene: 12. CDR3 nucleotide sequence: TGCGCCAGCAGCTACCGGGGACAGCTTCTGGGCGAGCAGTACTTC. Amino acids: CASSYRGQLLGEQYF.

CDR3: CASSLDGRETSPLHF. CDR3 DNA: TGCGCCAGCAGCTTGGATGGCAGGGAAACCTCACCCCTCCACTTT. The chain couples TRBV5-1 to TRBJ1-6; D perhaps matches TRBD1 (5 bases). The CDR3 has 15 amino acids. Trimming cost V 0 bases and J 10 bases, with 14 bases left between them. CDR1 is SGHRS and CDR2 is YFSETQ in the germline V gene.

This clone was observed a single time. The V gene is TRBV2, the J gene TRBJ2-7; D perhaps matches TRBD1 (6 bases). Germline V gene sequence: CDR1 SNHLY, CDR2 FYNNEI. V lost 7 bases and J 4 bases, leaving 11 bases between the germline ends. The CDR3 is 12 amino acids. The CDR3 reads CASTLGAYEQYF. CDR3 nucleotide sequence: TGTGCCAGCACCCTGGGGGCGTACGAGCAGTACTTC.

The chain has TRBV2 and TRBJ2-7, with D unresolved. Germline CDR1 is SNHLY and CDR2 is FYNNEI. V was shortened by 1 base and J by 4 bases, with 5 bases between the two germline ends. The CDR3 spans 12 residues. CDR3 nucleotides: TGTGCCAGCAGTGAAGGGTCGTACGAGCAGTACTTC. Translating it yields CASSEGSYEQYF.

This clone was detected a few times. V gene TRBV10-3 combines with J gene TRBJ2-1; the D gene is possibly TRBD1 (7 bases). The germline V gene encodes CDR1 ENHRY and CDR2 SYGVKD. This CDR3 comprises 16 residues. V gave up 5 bases and J gave up 2 bases, with 16 bases separating them. CDR3 amino acids: CAISSQGGTPYNEQFF. The DNA of the CDR3 is TGTGCCATCAGTAGTCAGGGGGGAACTCCCTACAATGAGCAGTTCTTC.

This clone was seen a handful of times. The chain links TRBV5-1 to TRBJ1-6; 8 bases map to TRBD1. Germline CDR1 reads SGHRS; CDR2 reads YFSETQ. This CDR3 has 14 amino acids. The ends lost 3 bases at V and 6 bases at J; junction bases unmatched: 2. The CDR3, as DNA: TGCGCCAGCAGCTCAGGGGGCCCTAATTCACCCCTCCACTTT. The encoded protein is CASSSGGPNSPLHF. The whole variable domain, filled in from reference TRBV5-1 and TRBJ1-6, reads KAGVTQTPRYLIKTRGQQVTLSCSPISGHRSVSWYQQTPGQGLQFLFEYFSETQRNKGNFPGRFSGRQFSNSRSEMNVSTLELGDSALYLCASSSGGPNSPLHFGNGTRLTVT.

The chain employs TRBV6-5 and TRBJ2-7; 8 bases map to TRBD1. Germline V gene lookup returns CDR1 MNHEY and CDR2 SVGAGI. CDR3 length: 16 residues. Trimming cost V 2 bases and J 6 bases; bases outside gene matches: 12. The CDR3 coding sequence is TGTGCCAGCAGTTACAGGGTGACAGGGGATGGTGCCGAGCAGTACTTC. It yields the protein CASSYRVTGDGAEQYF.

The count of this clone is one. V and J are TRBV4-3 and TRBJ1-5; the D is unclear. Germline V gene sequence: CDR1 LGHNA, CDR2 YSLEER. This CDR3 has 15 residues. Trimming removed 0 bases from V and 3 bases from J, with 9 bases in between. CDR3 protein: CASSQDIAYNQPQHF. CDR3 coding DNA: TGCGCCAGCAGCCAAGATATAGCCTACAATCAGCCCCAGCATTTT.

The chain carries TRBV9 and TRBJ1-4, with 8 bases matching TRBD1. J gave up 5 bases and V 2 bases, and 8 bases lay outside the gene matches. CDR1 SGDLS and CDR2 YYNGEE come from the germline V gene. This CDR3 contains 16 residues. CDR3 bases: TGTGCCAGCAGCGTTACACCGGGACAGGAGAATGAAAAACTGTTTTTT. Its protein product is CASSVTPGQENEKLFF.

V is TRBV4-1 and J is TRBJ2-5; 12 bases match TRBD1. V shed 0 bases and J 5 bases; nucleotides not matched to a gene: 4. Germline CDR1 and CDR2: MGHRA and YSYEKL. CDR3 length: 16 amino acids. CDR3 sequence (DNA): TGCGCCAGCAGCCAAGAGGGACAGGGGGCTTGGGAGACCCAGTACTTC. Translation: CASSQEGQGAWETQYF.

The table lists this clone with a few counts. V usage is TRBV18 and J usage is TRBJ1-5, with D perhaps TRBD1 (6 bases). Germline CDR1 is KGHSH and CDR2 is LQKENI. The CDR3 has 16 residues. V was trimmed by 1 base and J by 0 bases, leaving 10 bases between them. CDR3 in DNA: TGTGCCAGCTCACCACGAGGGGGTTATAGCAATCAGCCCCAGCATTTT. It translates to CASSPRGGYSNQPQHF.

The sample holds a few counts of this clone. V is TRBV6-1 and J is TRBJ2-7; perhaps TRBD1 as D (6 bases). V was pared by 6 bases and J by 1 base, with 10 bases between. Germline loops: CDR1 MNHNS, CDR2 SASEGT. This CDR3 has 13 residues. CDR3 DNA: TGTGCCAGCAGACAACAGGGTTCCTACGAGCAGTACTTC. This encodes CASRQQGSYEQYF.

This chain connects TRBV27 to TRBJ2-7, with 9 bases identical to TRBD2. Losses at the gene ends were 7 bases for V and 5 bases for J; bases not matched to a gene: 12. Germline CDR1 is MNHEY and CDR2 is SMNVEV (reference sequence). The CDR3 sequence is 15 residues long. The CDR3 region is CASNEAGGPRDEQYF. Here the CDR3 DNA reads TGTGCCAGCAATGAGGCGGGAGGGCCTCGGGACGAGCAGTACTTC.

This clone is a singleton in its sample. The gene calls are TRBV27 and TRBJ2-7; 13 positions agree with TRBD2. V gave up 5 bases and J gave up 2 bases; unmatched junction bases: 3. The germline V gene has CDR1 MNHEY and CDR2 SMNVEV (reference sequence). This CDR3 region has 15 residues. CDR3 sequence: CASSLTSGRAYEQYF. In DNA, the CDR3 is TGTGCCAGCAGTCTTACTAGCGGGAGGGCCTACGAGCAGTACTTC.

The chain employs TRBV6-1 and TRBJ2-1; D is undetermined. CDR1 is MNHNS, CDR2 SASEGT, per germline. This CDR3 is 17 amino acids long. Trimming removed 4 bases from V and 0 bases from J, with 16 bases in between. CDR3 nucleotides: TGTGCCAGCAGTGTCGGCTACTCACTAAGCTCCTACAATGAGCAGTTCTTC. Its protein is CASSVGYSLSSYNEQFF.

V gene TRBV4-3 combines with J gene TRBJ1-6; D unresolved. Trimming left V 4 bases short and J 13 bases short, with 23 bases between. Looked up from germline, CDR1 is LGHNA and CDR2 is YSLEER. This CDR3 has 16 residues. CDR3 loop: CASSPGRGAAGSPLHF. CDR3 DNA sequence: TGCGCCAGCAGCCCGGGGAGAGGTGCTGCCGGTTCTCCCCTCCACTTT.

This clone occurred once. The chain carries TRBV7-9 and TRBJ2-6, with 11 nucleotides matching TRBD2. This CDR3 has 18 residues. The V and J ends lost 4 bases and 2 bases, in that order; junction bases with no gene match: 7. Germline V gene sequence: CDR1 SEHNR, CDR2 FQNEAQ (reference sequence). Here the CDR3 reads CASSWLAGLAAGANVLTF. CDR3 nucleotides: TGTGCCAGCAGCTGGCTTGCGGGACTAGCGGCTGGGGCCAACGTCCTGACTTTC.

This clone was detected a few times. The chain combines TRBV6-5 with TRBJ2-3, with no clear D. There are 11 residues in the CDR3. With 4 bases removed from V and 5 bases from J, the gap between germline ends came to 4 bases. In germline, CDR1 is MNHEY, CDR2 SVGAGI. This chain's CDR3 is CASSWGDTQYF. CDR3 nucleotide sequence: TGTGCCAGCAGTTGGGGAGATACGCAGTATTTT.

This clone was found a few times. This sequence joins TRBV2 and TRBJ2-7; the D is unclear. Trimming left V 5 bases short and J 4 bases short, with 12 bases between. Germline values: CDR1 SNHLY, CDR2 FYNNEI. This CDR3 is built from 13 residues. CDR3 nucleotide sequence: TGTGCCAGCAGTCGGCAGGTATCGTACGAGCAGTACTTC. This sequence encodes CASSRQVSYEQYF.

This chain joins TRBV5-6 and TRBJ2-7; D tentatively reads TRBD1 or TRBD2 (5 bases each). With 0 bases removed from V and 2 bases from J, the gap between germline ends came to 12 bases. The CDR3 is 15 residues long. CDR1 is SGHDT and CDR2 is YYEEEE in the germline V gene. The CDR3 protein is CASSLAGTGTYEQYF. The CDR3 DNA follows: TGTGCCAGCAGCTTGGCAGGGACCGGGACCTACGAGCAGTACTTC.

The chain employs TRBV6-1 and TRBJ2-5; 8 bases match TRBD1. CDR3 size: 15 residues. With 3 bases clipped from V and 1 base from J, the junction kept 4 bases outside the gene matches. CDR1 is MNHNS, CDR2 SASEGT, per germline. The CDR3 sequence: CASSDQTGVQETQYF. The CDR3 coding sequence is TGTGCCAGCAGTGACCAGACAGGGGTCCAAGAGACCCAGTACTTC.

In this sample, this clone turned up once. V is TRBV7-9 and J is TRBJ1-5; the D gene is possibly TRBD1 (5 bases). With 2 bases removed from V and 7 bases from J, the gap between germline ends came to 24 bases. The CDR3 runs 18 residues. Germline V gene data show CDR1 as SEHNR and CDR2 as FQNEAQ (reference sequence). For the CDR3, the DNA is TGTGCCAGCAGCTTATCCATTAGCCGGGACCCCTGGCTCCAGCCCCAGCATTTT. It specifies CASSLSISRDPWLQPQHF.

The rearrangement uses TRBV7-2 and TRBJ2-1; D is perhaps TRBD2 (6 bases). From germline, CDR1 is SGHTA and CDR2 FQGNSA. CDR3 length: 13 amino acids. Trimming cost V 6 bases and J 7 bases, with 13 bases left between them. CDR3 region: CASSRGSRNEQFF. The CDR3 nucleotides are TGTGCCAGCAGTCGGGGGTCTCGGAATGAGCAGTTCTTC. The full variable domain, completed using reference TRBV7-2 and TRBJ2-1, is GAGVSQSPSNKVTEKGKDVELRCDPISGHTALYWYRQSLGQGLEFLIYFQGNSAPDKSGLPSDRFSAERTGGSVSTLTIQRTQQEDSAVYLCASSRGSRNEQFFGPGTRLTVL.

The V gene is TRBV5-6, the J gene TRBJ1-2, with 7 bases fitting TRBD1. From germline, CDR1 is SGHDT and CDR2 YYEEEE. This CDR3 region has 15 residues. The trim removed 1 base at V and 10 bases at J, leaving 13 bases unmatched. CDR3 coding DNA: TGTGCCAGCAGCTTGCGGGGGCAGGGGGTAATTTACTACACCTTC. Protein: CASSLRGQGVIYYTF.